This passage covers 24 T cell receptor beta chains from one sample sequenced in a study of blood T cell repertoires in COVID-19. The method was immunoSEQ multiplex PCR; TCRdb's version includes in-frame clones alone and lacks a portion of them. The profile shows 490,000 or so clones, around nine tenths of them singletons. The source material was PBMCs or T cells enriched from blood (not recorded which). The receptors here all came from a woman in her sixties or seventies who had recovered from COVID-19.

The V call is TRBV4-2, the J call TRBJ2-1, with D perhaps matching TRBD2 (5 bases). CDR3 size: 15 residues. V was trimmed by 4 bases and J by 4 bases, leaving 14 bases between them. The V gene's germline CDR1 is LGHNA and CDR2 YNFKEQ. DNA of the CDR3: TGTGCCAGCAGCCGAGGGTACCAACCTTACAATGAGCAGTTCTTC. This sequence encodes CASSRGYQPYNEQFF.

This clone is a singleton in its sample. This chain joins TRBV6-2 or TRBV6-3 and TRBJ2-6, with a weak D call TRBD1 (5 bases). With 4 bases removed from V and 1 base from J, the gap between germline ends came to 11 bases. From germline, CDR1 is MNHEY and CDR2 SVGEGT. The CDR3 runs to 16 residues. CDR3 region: CASSLAGWSGANVLTF. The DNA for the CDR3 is TGTGCCAGCAGTTTGGCAGGGTGGTCTGGGGCCAACGTCCTGACTTTC.

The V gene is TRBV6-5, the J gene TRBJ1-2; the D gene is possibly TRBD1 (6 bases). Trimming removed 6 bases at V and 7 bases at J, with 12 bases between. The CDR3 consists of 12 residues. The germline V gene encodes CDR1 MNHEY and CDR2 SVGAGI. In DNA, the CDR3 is TGTGCCAGCAGGGGGCACAGGGCTGGCTACACCTTC. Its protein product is CASRGHRAGYTF.

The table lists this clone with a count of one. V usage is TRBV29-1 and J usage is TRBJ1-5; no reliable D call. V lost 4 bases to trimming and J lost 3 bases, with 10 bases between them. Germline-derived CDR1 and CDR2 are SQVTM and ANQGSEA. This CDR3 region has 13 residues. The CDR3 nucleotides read TGCAGCGTTGGGGAGGTCCTCAATCAGCCCCAGCATTTT. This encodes CSVGEVLNQPQHF.

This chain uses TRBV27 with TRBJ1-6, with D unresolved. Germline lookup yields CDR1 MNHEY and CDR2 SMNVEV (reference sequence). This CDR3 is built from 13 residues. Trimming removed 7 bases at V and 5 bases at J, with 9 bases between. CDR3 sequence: CASTYTNNSPLHF. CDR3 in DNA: TGTGCCAGCACCTACACTAATAATTCACCCCTCCACTTT.

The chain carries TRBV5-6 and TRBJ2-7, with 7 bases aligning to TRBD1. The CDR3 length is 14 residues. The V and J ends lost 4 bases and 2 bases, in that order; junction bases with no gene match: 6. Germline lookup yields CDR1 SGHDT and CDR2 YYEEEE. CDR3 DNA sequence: TGTGCCAGCAGCCTTCCGGGACAGACCTACGAGCAGTACGTC. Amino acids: CASSLPGQTYEQYV.

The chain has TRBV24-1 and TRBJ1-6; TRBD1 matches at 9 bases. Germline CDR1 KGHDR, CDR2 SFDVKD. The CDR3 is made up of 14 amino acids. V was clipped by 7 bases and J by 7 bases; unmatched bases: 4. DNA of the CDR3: TGTGCCACCAGCGGGGACAGGGTAAATTCACCCCTCCACTTT. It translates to CATSGDRVNSPLHF.

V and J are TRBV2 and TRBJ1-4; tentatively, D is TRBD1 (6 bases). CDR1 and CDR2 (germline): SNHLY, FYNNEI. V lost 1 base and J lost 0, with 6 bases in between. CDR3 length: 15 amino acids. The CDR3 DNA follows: TGTGCCAGCAGTGAAGGACAGGCAACTAATGAAAAACTGTTTTTT. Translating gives CASSEGQATNEKLFF.

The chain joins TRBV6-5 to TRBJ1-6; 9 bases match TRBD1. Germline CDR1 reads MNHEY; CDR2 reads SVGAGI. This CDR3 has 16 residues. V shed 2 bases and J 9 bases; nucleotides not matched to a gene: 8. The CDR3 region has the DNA TGTGCCAGCAGTTACCTGAACAGGGGGCGCGGTTCACCCCTCCACTTT. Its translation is CASSYLNRGRGSPLHF.

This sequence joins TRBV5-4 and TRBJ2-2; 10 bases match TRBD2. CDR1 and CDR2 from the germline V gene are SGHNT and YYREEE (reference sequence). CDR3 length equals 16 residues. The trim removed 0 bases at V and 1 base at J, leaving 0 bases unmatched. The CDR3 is CASSLGLAGNTGELFF. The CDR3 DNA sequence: TGTGCCAGCAGCTTGGGACTAGCGGGGAACACCGGGGAGCTGTTTTTT. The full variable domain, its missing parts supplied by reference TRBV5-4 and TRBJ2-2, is ETGVTQSPTHLIKTRGQQVTLRCSSQSGHNTVSWYQQALGQGPQFIFQYYREEENGRGNFPPRFSGLQFPNYSSELNVNALELDDSALYLCASSLGLAGNTGELFFGEGSRLTVL.

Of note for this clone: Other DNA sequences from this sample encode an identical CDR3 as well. In nucleotides, the CDR3 is TGTGCCTGGCGGGGACAGGGTTATGGCTACACCTTC. It specifies CAWRGQGYGYTF. The rearrangement uses TRBV30 and TRBJ1-2, with TRBD1 matching 9 bases. J gave up 5 bases and V 5 bases, and 3 bases lay outside the gene matches. Germline CDR1 reads GTSNPN; CDR2 reads SVGIG (reference sequence). The length of the CDR3 is 12 residues. The variable domain in full, completed from reference TRBV30 and TRBJ1-2, reads SQTIHQWPATLVQPVGSPLSLECTVEGTSNPNLYWYRQAAGRGLQLLFYSVGIGQISSEVPQNLSASRPQDRQFILSSKKLLLSDSGFYLCAWRGQGYGYTFGSGTRLTVV.

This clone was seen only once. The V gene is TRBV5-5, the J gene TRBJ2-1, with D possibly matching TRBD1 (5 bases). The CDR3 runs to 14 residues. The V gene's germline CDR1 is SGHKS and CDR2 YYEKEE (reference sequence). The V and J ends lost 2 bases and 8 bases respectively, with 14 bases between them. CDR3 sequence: CASSFRAGLDEQFF. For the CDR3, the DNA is TGTGCCAGCAGCTTTAGGGCAGGGTTAGATGAGCAGTTCTTC.

This chain's CDR3 is CATSRRGQAGELFF. The CDR3 DNA reads as TGTGCCACCTCCCGCAGGGGGCAAGCCGGGGAGCTGTTTTTT. The V call is TRBV15, the J call TRBJ2-2; TRBD1 matches at 8 bases. This CDR3 region has 14 residues. CDR1 and CDR2 (germline): LNHNV, YYDKDF (reference sequence). With V trimmed by 8 bases and J by 6 bases, 8 bases remained unmatched.

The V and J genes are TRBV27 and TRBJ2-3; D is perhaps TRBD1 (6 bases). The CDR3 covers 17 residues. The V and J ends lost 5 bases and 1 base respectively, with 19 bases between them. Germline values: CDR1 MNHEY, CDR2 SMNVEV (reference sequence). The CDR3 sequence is CASSPPTGQYRTDTQYF. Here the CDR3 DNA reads TGTGCCAGCAGTCCACCGACAGGACAATACCGCACAGATACGCAGTATTTT.

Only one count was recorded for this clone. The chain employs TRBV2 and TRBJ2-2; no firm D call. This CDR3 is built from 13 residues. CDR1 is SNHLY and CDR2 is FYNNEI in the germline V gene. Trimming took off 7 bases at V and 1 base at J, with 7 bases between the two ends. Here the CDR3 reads CASNTVNTGELFF. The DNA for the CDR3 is TGTGCCAGCAACACAGTGAACACCGGGGAGCTGTTTTTT.

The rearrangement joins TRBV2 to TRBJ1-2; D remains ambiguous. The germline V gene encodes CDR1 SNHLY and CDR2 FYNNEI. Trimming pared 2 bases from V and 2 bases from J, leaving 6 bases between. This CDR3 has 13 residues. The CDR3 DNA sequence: TGTGCCAGCAGTGAACTACAGAACTATGGCTACACCTTC. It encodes CASSELQNYGYTF. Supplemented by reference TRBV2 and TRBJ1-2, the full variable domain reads EPEVTQTPSHQVTQMGQEVILRCVPISNHLYFYWYRQILGQKVEFLVSFYNNEISEKSEIFDDQFSVERPDGSNFTLKIRSTKLEDSAMYFCASSELQNYGYTFGSGTRLTVV.

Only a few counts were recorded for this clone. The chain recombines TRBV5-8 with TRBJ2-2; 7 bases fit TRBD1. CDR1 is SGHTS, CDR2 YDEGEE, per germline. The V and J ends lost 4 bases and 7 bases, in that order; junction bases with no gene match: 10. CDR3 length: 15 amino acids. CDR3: CASSGTAITGGELFF. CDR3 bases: TGTGCCAGCAGCGGGACAGCTATAACCGGCGGGGAGCTGTTTTTT.

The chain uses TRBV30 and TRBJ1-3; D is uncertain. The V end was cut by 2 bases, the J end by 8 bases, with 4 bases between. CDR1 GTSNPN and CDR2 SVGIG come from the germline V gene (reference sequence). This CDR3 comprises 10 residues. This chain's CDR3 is CAWSRDTIYF. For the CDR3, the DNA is TGTGCCTGGAGTCGGGACACCATATATTTT.

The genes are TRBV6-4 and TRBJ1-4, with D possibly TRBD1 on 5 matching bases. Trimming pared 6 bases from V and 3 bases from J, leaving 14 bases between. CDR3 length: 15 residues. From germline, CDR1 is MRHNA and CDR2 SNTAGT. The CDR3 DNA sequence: TGTGCCAGCAGCCGCTCAGGGAATGCTAATGAAAAACTGTTTTTT. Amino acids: CASSRSGNANEKLFF.

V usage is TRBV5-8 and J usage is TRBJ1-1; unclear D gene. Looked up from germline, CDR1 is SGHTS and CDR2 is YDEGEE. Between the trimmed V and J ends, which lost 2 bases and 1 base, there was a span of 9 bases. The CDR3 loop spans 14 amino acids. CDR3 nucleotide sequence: TGTGCCAGCAGCTTTTATATTTCGAACACTGAAGCTTTCTTT. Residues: CASSFYISNTEAFF.

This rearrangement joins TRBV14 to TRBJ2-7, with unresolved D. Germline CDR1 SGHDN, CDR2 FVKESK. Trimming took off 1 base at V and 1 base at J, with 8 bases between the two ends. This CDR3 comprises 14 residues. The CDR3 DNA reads TGTGCCAGCAGCCAAGGGCCCCAGTCCTACGAGCAGTACTTC. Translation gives CASSQGPQSYEQYF.

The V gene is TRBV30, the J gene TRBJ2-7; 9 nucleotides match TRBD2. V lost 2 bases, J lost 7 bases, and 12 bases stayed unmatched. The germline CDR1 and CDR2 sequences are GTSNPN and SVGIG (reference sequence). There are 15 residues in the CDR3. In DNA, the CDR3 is TGTGCCTGGAGTTACCCTAGCGGGGTACCGGGGGAGCAGTACTTC. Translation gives CAWSYPSGVPGEQYF.

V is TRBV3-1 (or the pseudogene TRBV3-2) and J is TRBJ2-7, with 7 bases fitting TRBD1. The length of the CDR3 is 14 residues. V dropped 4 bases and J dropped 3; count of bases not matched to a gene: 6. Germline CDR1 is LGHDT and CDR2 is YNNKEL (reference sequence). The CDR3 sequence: CASSPPGTVYEQYF. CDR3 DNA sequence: TGTGCCAGCAGCCCGCCCGGGACAGTCTACGAGCAGTACTTC.

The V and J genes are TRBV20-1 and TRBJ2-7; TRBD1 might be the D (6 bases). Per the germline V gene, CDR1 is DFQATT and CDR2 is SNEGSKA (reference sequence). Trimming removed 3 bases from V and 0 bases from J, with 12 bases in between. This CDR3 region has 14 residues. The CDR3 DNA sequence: TGCAGTGCTAGTGGCCAGGGGTACTCCTACGAGCAGTACTTC. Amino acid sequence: CSASGQGYSYEQYF.